The 4 T cell receptor beta chains given below trace back to one sample, sequenced in a study of control samples from healthy donors and cancer patients. TCRdb's copy holds only in-frame clones and misses some; the assay was immunoSEQ multiplex PCR. The profile shows approximately 94,000 clones, roughly 84% of them singletons. Sequenced sample: PBMCs. Source of these receptors: a man in his 70s with lung cancer.

This chain links TRBV5-4 with TRBJ2-7, with no clear D. CDR1 SGHNT and CDR2 YYREEE come from the germline V gene (reference sequence). Trimming cost V 1 base and J 2 bases, with 7 bases left between them. The CDR3 runs 13 residues. The CDR3 region is CASSLNIPYEQYF. The CDR3 bases are TGTGCCAGCAGCTTGAATATCCCCTACGAGCAGTACTTC.

This chain connects TRBV19 to TRBJ2-6, with D tentatively TRBD1 (5 bases). Germline lookup yields CDR1 LNHDA and CDR2 SQIVND (reference sequence). The CDR3 length is 16 residues. The ends were cut back, 0 bases at V and 2 bases at J, with 8 bases in the middle. In DNA form, the CDR3 reads TGTGCCAGTAGTATAGATCAGGGAACTGGGGCCAACGTCCTGACTTTC. The encoded protein is CASSIDQGTGANVLTF.

This clone was detected once. The chain couples TRBV6-1 to TRBJ1-2, with 7 positions matching TRBD1. The CDR3 consists of 15 residues. The germline V gene encodes CDR1 MNHNS and CDR2 SASEGT. V shed 3 bases and J 9 bases; nucleotides not matched to a gene: 13. The CDR3 bases are TGTGCCAGCAGTGATACAGACAGGGCGGTCGGTCGCTACACCTTC. Translating gives CASSDTDRAVGRYTF.

The chain recombines TRBV2 with TRBJ1-2, with 10 bases fitting TRBD1. The germline V gene encodes CDR1 SNHLY and CDR2 FYNNEI. The CDR3 extends over 16 amino acids. J gave up 2 bases and V 6 bases, and 9 bases lay outside the gene matches. CDR3: CASRDLDRGGNYGYTF. CDR3 DNA: TGTGCCAGCAGAGACCTGGACAGGGGGGGGAACTATGGCTACACCTTC. Filled out from reference TRBV2 and TRBJ1-2, the complete variable domain reads EPEVTQTPSHQVTQMGQEVILRCVPISNHLYFYWYRQILGQKVEFLVSFYNNEISEKSEIFDDQFSVERPDGSNFTLKIRSTKLEDSAMYFCASRDLDRGGNYGYTFGSGTRLTVV.